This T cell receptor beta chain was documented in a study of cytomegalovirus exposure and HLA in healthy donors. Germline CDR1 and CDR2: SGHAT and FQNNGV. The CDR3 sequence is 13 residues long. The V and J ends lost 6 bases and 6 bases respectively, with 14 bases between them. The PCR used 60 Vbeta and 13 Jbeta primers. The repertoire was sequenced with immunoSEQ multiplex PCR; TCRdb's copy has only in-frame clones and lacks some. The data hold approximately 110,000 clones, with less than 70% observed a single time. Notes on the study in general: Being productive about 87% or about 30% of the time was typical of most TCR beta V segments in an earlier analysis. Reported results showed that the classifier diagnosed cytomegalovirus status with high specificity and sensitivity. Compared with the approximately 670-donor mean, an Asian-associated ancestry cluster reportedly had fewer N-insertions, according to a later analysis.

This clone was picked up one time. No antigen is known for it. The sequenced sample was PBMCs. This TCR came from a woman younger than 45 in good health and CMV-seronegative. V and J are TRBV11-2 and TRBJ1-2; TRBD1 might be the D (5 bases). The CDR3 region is CASRDRWGNGYTF. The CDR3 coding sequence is TGTGCCAGCAGGGATAGATGGGGCAATGGCTACACCTTC.